This T cell receptor beta chain stems from a study of beta chain features in type 1 diabetes (dated by TCRdb to 2016 to 2018). Concerning the study at large: No differences in mean age, gender distribution, total cell number or subset yield were found between patients and healthy donors. A total of 107,917,701 sorted cells were examined across all samples, and RNA yield correlated strongly with the number of cells per subset. Regulatory and stem cell-like memory subsets were isolated from only 8 patients and about eight healthy donors, whereas naive and central memory subsets came from all 28 donors. The study compared TCRB repertoires of sorted circulating CD4+ T cell subsets between recently diagnosed type 1 diabetes patients and matched healthy donors. On the study overall, not on this receptor specifically: Sequencing cDNA rather than genomic DNA could over-represent highly expressing activated cells, although activation and CD3 levels did not differ between groups. Patients with type 1 diabetes made fewer insertions and deleted more nucleotides at VDJ recombination sites, implying thymic rearrangement abnormalities. Shorter templates might be favored by PCR, yet because patient and control samples were amplified and corrected together, any such skew would affect both groups equally. HLA sub-analyses involved small numbers of individuals, so any influence of HLA type on TCRB rearrangement remained unresolved. In all four CD4+ subsets, TCRB CDR3 length was moderately but significantly shorter in type 1 diabetes patients. Naive, central memory and regulatory TCRB repertoires appeared to be more alike among patients than among healthy donors.

Each donor gave one peripheral blood draw, averaging approximately 0.11 L, which was collected into heparinised tubes. Using a panel that included CD45RO, CCR7, CD25, CD127, CD95 and CD27, naive, central memory, regulatory and stem cell-like memory CD4+ T cells were sorted on a BD FACSAria II. Purity was above 95% for every sorted population. PBMCs were isolated immediately by Lymphoprep density gradient centrifugation and stained directly without culture. Samples were stained and sorted in pairs, with one healthy donor and one patient per experiment, so that batch effects were minimized. Including cysteine and phenylalanine, the CDR3 has 13 amino acids. Kept here is only the CDR3 DNA, which spans 39 bases and is read in frame from base 1. CDR1 SSHAT and CDR2 FNYEAQ are derived from the germline V gene (reference sequence). The entire amount of isolated RNA was reverse transcribed using the High Capacity cDNA Reverse Transcription Kit, so the sequenced TCRB transcripts were expressed ones. Deep immunoSEQ sequencing was applied to naive, central memory and regulatory T cell samples, giving an average of around 4 million total reads per sample. After sorted cells were lysed in RLT buffer, RNA was extracted with DNase-treated RNeasy Micro or Mini kits, with the choice depending on cell number. Each cell subset was processed on its own to prevent cross-contamination, while patient and healthy donor samples were processed together. TCRB sequences were amplified from cDNA with the immunoSEQ multiplex PCR, producing 87-bp fragments spanning the CDR3 region. The amplicons were sequenced using the Illumina HiSeq platform. The study's processing was this. Synthetic template baselines were used to correct PCR bias computationally, reads within Hamming distance 2 were collapsed together, and singletons that could not be merged were discarded. Reads were aligned against IMGT so that V, D and J genes, CDR3 length and insertions or deletions at six rearrangement sites could be assigned. Within each subset, clonotype counts were normalized to sorted cell number, after which true diversity and Gini coefficients were computed with the tcR R package. Repertoire sharing was quantified using the overlap coefficient calculated on TCRB nucleotide sequences. Out-of-frame TCRB sequences from naive cells were analyzed to stand in for the pre-selection repertoire. Entries here come from immuneACCESS through TCRdb and include only in-frame sequences with V and J called. Some clones fail to appear in such tables; in the studies checked, an unresolved V gene covers under half of the shortfall, and the cause of the remainder is unknown. The V and J calls and the clone size are those of that table, but D and trimming were determined from the DNA. Counted in this sample were around 600,000 clones; 9.5% to 15% of them appeared once. Together, the top ten hold roughly 0.12% of the sample.

A few counts support this clone. Its antigen is currently not known. One junction end disagrees with the germline gene, perhaps due to a read error. Material: naive CD4+ T cells from blood. The cell subset or site tag for this specimen amounts to: true naive CD4+ T cells. This TCR was sampled from a man between 25 and 39 years old with type 1 diabetes. The sequence is built from TRBV7-7 and TRBJ2-1; the D gene remains uncertain. The CDR3 region reads CASSPGPDNEQFF. Read as DNA, the sequence is TGTGCTAGCAGCCCAGGCCCGGACAATGAGCAGTTCTTC.